The rows below give T cell receptor beta chains drawn from one sample of a study of blood T cell repertoires in COVID-19. TCRdb's copy holds only in-frame clones and misses some; the assay was immunoSEQ multiplex PCR. The table shows around 310,000 clones, with around 90% occurring only once. The sequenced sample consisted of peripheral blood. All receptors come from a woman aged 25 to 39 with COVID-19, enrolled during active disease. Both conserved end residues are part of each CDR3. The D gene is left open where the match is weak. Clone size is shown for a subset of rows, as once, few, many or a class of expanded clone.

>.|TRBV7-7|.|TRBJ1-4
CASSLAVRRVNEKLFF
TGTGCTAGCAGCTTAGCGGTGCGCAGGGTTAATGAAAAACTGTTTTTT
>.|TRBV4-2|TRBD1|TRBJ1-4
CASSQDLDRVKEEKLFF
TGTGCCAGCAGCCAAGACCTGGACAGGGTGAAGGAGGAAAAACTGTTTTTT
>.|TRBV30|.|TRBJ1-3
CAWSARLSGNTIYF
TGTGCCTGGAGTGCCAGGCTGTCTGGAAACACCATATATTTT
>.|TRBV6-5|.|TRBJ2-7
CASSFQGLAYEQYF
TGTGCCAGCAGTTTTCAGGGCCTCGCATACGAGCAGTACTTC
>.|TRBV11-3|.|TRBJ1-4
CASSPALWEKLFF
TGTGCCAGCAGCCCCGCGCTTTGGGAAAAACTGTTTTTT
>.|TRBV24-1|.|TRBJ1-2
CATSDLQFSYTF
TGTGCCACCAGTGATTTGCAGTTTAGCTACACCTTC
>.|TRBV19|TRBD1|TRBJ1-1
CASSVTGVTEAFF
TGTGCCAGTAGTGTTACAGGGGTCACTGAAGCTTTCTTT
>few|TRBV28|.|TRBJ2-7
CASSLTGPYEQYF
TGTGCCAGCAGTTTAACAGGGCCCTACGAGCAGTACTTC
>.|TRBV30|.|TRBJ1-6
CAWSVQVRGSPLHF
TGTGCCTGGAGTGTACAGGTCAGGGGATCACCCCTCCACTTT
>.|TRBV5-6|.|TRBJ1-4
CASSLGGEANEKLFF
TGTGCCAGCAGCTTGGGCGGGGAAGCTAATGAAAAACTGTTTTTT
>.|TRBV6-5|TRBD1|TRBJ1-1
CASSSYRGPQTEAFF
TGTGCCAGCAGTTCGTACAGGGGGCCTCAGACTGAAGCTTTCTTT
>.|TRBV6-1|.|TRBJ1-5
CASSEAQGRPGDQPQHF
TGTGCCAGCAGTGAAGCGCAAGGCCGGCCGGGGGATCAGCCCCAGCATTTT
>.|TRBV29-1|TRBD1|TRBJ1-3
CSACMGQGAGNTIYF
TGCAGCGCTTGTATGGGACAGGGGGCTGGAAACACCATATATTTT
>.|TRBV27|.|TRBJ1-6
CASALRGGLDNSPLHF
TGTGCCAGCGCCCTAAGGGGGGGCTTGGATAATTCACCCCTCCACTTT
>.|TRBV6-5|.|TRBJ1-4
CASSYGQHNEKLFF
TGTGCCAGCAGTTACGGACAGCATAATGAAAAACTGTTTTTT
>.|TRBV5-1|TRBD1|TRBJ1-2
CASSRETGGSYGYTF
TGCGCCAGCAGCCGGGAGACAGGGGGTAGCTATGGCTACACCTTC
>.|TRBV5-8|.|TRBJ1-1
CASSFNWNTEAFF
TGTGCCAGCAGCTTCAATTGGAACACTGAAGCTTTCTTT
>.|TRBV5-1|TRBD2|TRBJ2-3
CASSSPGGFRTDTQYF
TGCGCCAGCAGTTCACCGGGGGGGTTCCGCACAGATACGCAGTATTTT
>.|TRBV29-1|TRBD1|TRBJ2-7
CSVGRTGGNEQYF
TGCAGCGTAGGAAGGACAGGGGGCAACGAGCAGTACTTC
>.|TRBV7-6|TRBD1|TRBJ2-5
CASSSELTGAFEETQYF
TGTGCCAGCAGCTCGGAGTTGACAGGGGCTTTCGAGGAGACCCAGTACTTC
>.|TRBV28|TRBD2|TRBJ2-7
CASSPVGAGGFYEQYF
TGTGCCAGCAGTCCCGTCGGGGCGGGAGGATTCTACGAGCAGTACTTC
>.|TRBV7-6|.|TRBJ2-5
CASSNPGSGFRETQYF
TGTGCCAGCAGCAACCCGGGGAGCGGGTTCAGGGAGACCCAGTACTTC
>.|TRBV6-5|.|TRBJ1-1
CASSTQQGWGTEAFF
TGTGCCAGCAGTACCCAACAGGGTTGGGGCACTGAAGCTTTCTTT
>.|TRBV7-6|TRBD1|TRBJ1-6
CASSRRDSDNSPLHF
TGTGCCAGCAGCCGCCGGGACAGCGATAATTCACCCCTCCACTTT
>.|TRBV27|TRBD2|TRBJ2-7
CASGLAGSYEQYF
TGTGCCAGCGGGCTAGCGGGGTCCTACGAGCAGTACTTC
>.|TRBV9|TRBD1|TRBJ1-4
CASSSTGGDEKLFF
TGTGCCAGCAGCTCGACAGGGGGGGATGAAAAACTGTTTTTT
>.|TRBV18|TRBD1|TRBJ1-2
CASSPGQDNGYTF
TGTGCCAGCTCACCGGGACAGGACAATGGCTACACCTTC
>.|TRBV28|.|TRBJ2-1
CASTPRPGNNEQFF
TGTGCCAGCACCCCACGACCCGGGAACAATGAGCAGTTCTTC
>.|TRBV28|TRBD1|TRBJ1-1
CASTKTGWVTEAFF
TGTGCCAGCACGAAGACAGGGTGGGTCACTGAAGCTTTCTTT
>.|TRBV10-3|TRBD1|TRBJ2-5
CAIGEQGAETQYF
TGTGCCATCGGGGAACAGGGGGCCGAGACCCAGTACTTC
>.|TRBV5-6|.|TRBJ1-2
CASSPTGMNRDYTF
TGTGCCAGCAGCCCCACAGGGATGAATAGGGACTACACCTTC
>.|TRBV2|.|TRBJ1-4
CASSSNRVANEKLFF
TGTGCCAGCAGTTCGAACAGGGTGGCTAATGAAAAACTGTTTTTT
>.|TRBV30|.|TRBJ1-6
CAWSRGSAEKSPLHF
TGTGCCTGGAGTAGAGGGTCCGCGGAAAAATCACCCCTCCACTTT
>.|TRBV5-1|.|TRBJ1-3
CASSSARGSGNTIYF
TGCGCCAGCAGCTCCGCCCGGGGATCTGGAAACACCATATATTTT
>.|TRBV5-4|TRBD2|TRBJ2-1
CASSLSPRGVGQFF
TGTGCCAGCAGCTTGAGTCCCCGGGGGGTGGGGCAGTTCTTC
>.|TRBV28|.|TRBJ2-5
CASSPGEGVGETQYF
TGTGCCAGCAGCCCCGGGGAGGGGGTAGGGGAGACCCAGTACTTC
>.|TRBV7-6|.|TRBJ2-7
CASSLELSYEQYF
TGTGCCAGCAGCTTAGAACTATCCTACGAGCAGTACTTC
>.|TRBV3-1/TRBV3-2|.|TRBJ2-2
CASSQARVTTGELFF
TGTGCCAGCAGCCAAGCCAGGGTTACCACCGGGGAGCTGTTTTTT
>.|TRBV11-2|.|TRBJ2-1
CASSLDRQNYNEQFF
TGTGCCAGCAGCTTAGACCGTCAGAACTACAATGAGCAGTTCTTC
>once|TRBV5-1|TRBD2|TRBJ2-3
CASSYKSGGSTDTQYF
TGCGCCAGCAGCTATAAAAGCGGGGGGAGCACAGATACGCAGTATTTT
>once|TRBV7-3|TRBD2|TRBJ2-2
CASSLRLAGGPRTGELFF
TGTGCCAGCAGCTTACGACTAGCGGGAGGCCCGCGAACCGGGGAGCTGTTTTTT
>.|TRBV12-3/TRBV12-4|.|TRBJ2-7
CASSPPGYHEQYF
TGTGCCAGCTCCCCGCCAGGGTACCACGAGCAGTACTTC
>.|TRBV2|TRBD1|TRBJ2-3
CASGDRYTDTQYF
TGTGCCAGCGGGGACAGATACACAGATACGCAGTATTTT
>.|TRBV20-1|.|TRBJ2-1
CSATVTRAGFF
TGCAGTGCGACCGTCACGCGGGCAGGGTTCTTC
>once|TRBV3-1/TRBV3-2|.|TRBJ2-5
CASSQAAALNAETQYF
TGTGCCAGCAGCCAAGCGGCGGCCCTGAATGCGGAGACCCAGTACTTC
>few|TRBV15|.|TRBJ2-3
CATKVRGTDTQYF
TGTGCCACGAAGGTGAGGGGCACAGATACGCAGTATTTT
>.|TRBV28|TRBD2|TRBJ2-7
CASRGVGSGIYEQYF
TGTGCCAGCAGGGGGGTGGGTAGCGGGATCTACGAGCAGTACTTC
>few|TRBV2|.|TRBJ1-5
CASSGAPDRNQPQHF
TGTGCCAGCAGTGGGGCCCCTGACAGAAATCAGCCCCAGCATTTT
>.|TRBV25-1|TRBD1|TRBJ2-3
CASSETLGQGGTDTQYF
TGTGCCAGCAGTGAAACGTTGGGACAGGGAGGCACAGATACGCAGTATTTT
>.|TRBV5-5|TRBD1|TRBJ2-2
CASSLIYRGTNTGELFF
TGTGCCAGCAGCTTGATCTACAGGGGCACGAACACCGGGGAGCTGTTTTTT
>.|TRBV6-2/TRBV6-3|TRBD2|TRBJ2-1
CASSYGGRANEQFF
TGTGCCAGCAGTTATGGAGGGAGGGCCAATGAGCAGTTCTTC
>.|TRBV23-1|TRBD2|TRBJ2-5
CASSQVFRAGGQETQYF
TGCGCCAGCAGTCAAGTCTTTAGGGCGGGAGGGCAAGAGACCCAGTACTTC
>few|TRBV2|.|TRBJ2-5
CASSGSVQETQYF
TGTGCCAGCAGTGGAAGCGTCCAAGAGACCCAGTACTTC
>.|TRBV7-2|.|TRBJ2-1
CASSPRTGDNEQFF
TGTGCCAGCAGCCCCCGGACTGGGGACAATGAGCAGTTCTTC
>.|TRBV12-3/TRBV12-4|.|TRBJ2-2
CASRGPTGELFF
TGTGCCAGCAGGGGGCCCACCGGGGAGCTGTTTTTT
>.|TRBV9|TRBD2|TRBJ2-7
CASSVSGSGVDYEQYF
TGTGCCAGCAGCGTATCGGGTAGCGGGGTCGATTACGAGCAGTACTTC
>.|TRBV6-5|.|TRBJ1-1
CASSYSQGRTEAFF
TGTGCCAGCAGTTACTCGCAGGGGCGGACTGAAGCTTTCTTT